This T cell receptor (beta chain) is drawn from a study of shared clonotypes between healthy human individuals (TCRdb year 2020). About the study as a whole: The cohort comprised a couple of women and a few men aged 18 to 49 years. For each donor, CD4 naive and CD4 memory were each given three plates, CD8 naive was given two plates, and CD8 memory was given one plate. Blood TCR repertoires of five healthy adults were deeply sequenced to estimate repertoire size and the extent of clonotype sharing between individuals. To increase sequencing depth and limit assay-specific biases, different laboratories used diverse techniques to prepare libraries and sequence TCR repertoires. Leukapheresis yielded between about 0.9 and 9.5 billion PBMCs per donor.

The CDR3 starts with the cysteine, ends with the phenylalanine, and has 15 residues. The sequence is cut down to CDR3 DNA, 45 bases in frame from base 1. The germline V gene specifies SGHVS as CDR1 and FNYEAQ as CDR2. V ends up 2 bases short and J 6 bases short, with an unmatched junction base count of 6. The study at large found these results: Even with the large sequencing depth, rarefaction of the sorted-subset datasets indicated that sequencing was incomplete. Naive subsets generally had larger estimated clonotype richness than memory subsets did. Sharing across a handful of donors was observed for approximately 5% of naive CD4, around 3.5% of naive CD8, over 2% of memory CD4, and around 0.4% of memory CD8 clonotypes. Sampling was limited to blood, and TCR repertoires in tissue likely differ from TCR repertoires in blood. Clonotypes shared by all four sorted-subset donors showed higher generation probabilities than non-shared clonotypes. Pairwise subsampling indicated that sequencing depth was expected to affect the degree of clonotype sharing among donors. Because the study included only a small number of donors, the genetic and exposure-history diversity represented was limited.

Using the deep immunoSEQ assay, multiplex PCR amplified TCR CDR3 regions from genomic DNA. Extracted genomic DNA from each cell subset was distributed evenly across all wells of several immunoSEQ 96-well plates, and each plate was treated as a replicate. Each replicate PCR for sorted subsets received 200 ng genomic DNA, equal to about 30,000 T cell genomes. The purified libraries were quantified using a Qubit 3.0 fluorometer, sized with a Bioanalyzer 2100, and then quantified again using the KAPA Library Quantification kit. A separate single-read 150-cycle Illumina NextSeq 550 flow cell was used to sequence each immunoSEQ 96-well plate. The paper's processing steps were these. The immunoSEQ output contained only junctional sequences without quality scores, so filtering could not match that applied to full-length reads. Sequences were annotated with PyIR, a Python wrapper for IgBLAST v1.9, and V/J genes and CDR3 were assigned using IMGT germline references. Any read was removed if the V/J assignment was weak (E-value above 1e-6), the CDR3 was missing, or the read contained stop codons, out-of-frame junctions, or ambiguous translated residues. V3J clonotypes were defined as sequences sharing an identical inferred V gene, J gene, and CDR3 amino acid sequence. The percentage overlap between two repertoires was calculated by dividing the number of shared unique clonotypes by the size of the smaller repertoire. Repertoire richness was assessed with RTK rarefaction, the Chao1 estimator, and Recon v2.1 estimates of unobserved clonotypes. For all TCRbeta clonotypes obtained by the gDNA method from a few donors, generation probabilities were computed with OLGA. TCRdb stores this immuneACCESS table with in-frame sequences only. Part of the clones is absent; in the studies checked, under half of the shortfall reflects unresolved V genes, and no reason is known for the rest. That table is the source of V, J and clone size, and D and trimming were worked out from the DNA. A total of around 2,100,000 clones appear in this sample, about 95% of them only once. Approximately 1% of the sample comes from the top ten.

On this clone itself: This receptor's antigen is unknown. Base quality data are lacking; no much larger clone is found one base away.

CD8 naive samples consisted of CD45RO-negative cells that were positively selected for CCR7, yielding a CD45RA+CCR7+ population without TemRA cells. The donors were healthy, HIV-negative adults who had no recently reported acute infections or vaccinations. Every donor was a Caucasian adult living in Nashville, Tennessee, USA. Blood was collected by leukapheresis, and PBMCs were isolated by Ficoll-Histopaque density gradient centrifugation and then cryopreserved in liquid nitrogen vapor phase. Analytical flow cytometry was used to check the purity and quantity of every magnetically sorted T cell population. Genomic DNA was isolated from every sorted fraction and measured by UV absorbance on a Nanodrop 2000c.

Sequenced: naive CD8+ T cells sorted from blood. In light of the paper, this sample's cell subset or site label describes: CD45RA+CCR7+. The receptor was derived from a man between 18 and 29 years old in good health. The sequence joins TRBV7-6 to TRBJ2-2, and 7 junction bases match TRBD2. The CDR3 reads CASSLSPGGAGELFF. The base sequence is TGTGCCAGCAGCTTATCTCCGGGAGGCGCCGGGGAGCTGTTTTTT.